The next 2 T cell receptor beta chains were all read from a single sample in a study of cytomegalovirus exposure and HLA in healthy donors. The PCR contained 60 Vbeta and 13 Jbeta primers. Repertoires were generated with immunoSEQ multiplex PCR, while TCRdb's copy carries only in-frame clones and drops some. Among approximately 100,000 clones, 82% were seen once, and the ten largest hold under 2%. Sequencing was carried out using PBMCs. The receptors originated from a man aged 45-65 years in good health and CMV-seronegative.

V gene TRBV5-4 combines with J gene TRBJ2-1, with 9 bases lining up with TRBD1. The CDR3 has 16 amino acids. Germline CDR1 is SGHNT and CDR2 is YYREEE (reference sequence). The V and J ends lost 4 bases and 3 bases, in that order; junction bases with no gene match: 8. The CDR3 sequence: CASSSRTGENYNEQFF. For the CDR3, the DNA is TGTGCCAGCAGCAGCCGGACAGGGGAAAACTACAATGAGCAGTTCTTC. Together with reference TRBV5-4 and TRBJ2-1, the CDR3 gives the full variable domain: ETGVTQSPTHLIKTRGQQVTLRCSSQSGHNTVSWYQQALGQGPQFIFQYYREEENGRGNFPPRFSGLQFPNYSSELNVNALELDDSALYLCASSSRTGENYNEQFFGPGTRLTVL.

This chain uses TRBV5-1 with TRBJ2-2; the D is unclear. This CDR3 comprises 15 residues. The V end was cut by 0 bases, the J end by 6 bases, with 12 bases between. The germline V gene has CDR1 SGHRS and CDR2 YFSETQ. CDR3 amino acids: CASSLDFSYSGELFF. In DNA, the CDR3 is TGCGCCAGCAGCTTGGATTTCTCATACTCCGGGGAGCTGTTTTTT.